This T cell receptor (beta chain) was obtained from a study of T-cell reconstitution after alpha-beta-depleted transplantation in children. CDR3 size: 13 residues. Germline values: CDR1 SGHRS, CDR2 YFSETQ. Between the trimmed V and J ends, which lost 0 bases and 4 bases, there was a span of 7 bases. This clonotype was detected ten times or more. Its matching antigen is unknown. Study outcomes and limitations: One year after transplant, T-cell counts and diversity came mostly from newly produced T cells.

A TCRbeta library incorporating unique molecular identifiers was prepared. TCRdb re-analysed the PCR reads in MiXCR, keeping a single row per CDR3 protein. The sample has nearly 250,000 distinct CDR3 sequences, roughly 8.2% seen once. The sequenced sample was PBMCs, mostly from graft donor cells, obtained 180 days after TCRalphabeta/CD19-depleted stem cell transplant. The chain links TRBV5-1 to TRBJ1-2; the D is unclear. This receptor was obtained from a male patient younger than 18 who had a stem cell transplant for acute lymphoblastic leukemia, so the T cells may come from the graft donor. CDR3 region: CASSLVPIYGYTF. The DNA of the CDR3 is TGCGCCAGCAGCTTGGTTCCGATCTATGGCTACACCTTC.